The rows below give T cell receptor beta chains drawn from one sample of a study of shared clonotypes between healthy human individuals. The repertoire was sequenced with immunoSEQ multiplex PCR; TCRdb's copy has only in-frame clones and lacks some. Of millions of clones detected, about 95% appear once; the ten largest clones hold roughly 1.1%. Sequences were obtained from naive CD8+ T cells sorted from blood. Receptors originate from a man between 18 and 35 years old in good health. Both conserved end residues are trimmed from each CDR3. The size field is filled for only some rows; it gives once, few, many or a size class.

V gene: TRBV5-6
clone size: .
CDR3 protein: ASSLEEKTQY

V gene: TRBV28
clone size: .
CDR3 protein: ASSFSGGEETQY

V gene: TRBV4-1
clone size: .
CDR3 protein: ASSLHERSSYEQY

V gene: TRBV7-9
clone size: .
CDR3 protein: ASSQQGTENIQY

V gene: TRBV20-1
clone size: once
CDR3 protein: SAYDFYGYT

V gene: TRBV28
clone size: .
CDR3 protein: ASSLTGIGTEAF

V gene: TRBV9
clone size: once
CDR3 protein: ASSDRQGFNEQY

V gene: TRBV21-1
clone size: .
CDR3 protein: ASSKGIKVSANQPQH

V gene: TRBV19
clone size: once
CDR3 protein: ASSRTTDYEQY

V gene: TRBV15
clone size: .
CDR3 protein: ATSKWIQY

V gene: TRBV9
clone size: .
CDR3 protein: ARQGTKMNTEAF

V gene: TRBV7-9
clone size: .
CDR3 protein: ASRDPRSETQY

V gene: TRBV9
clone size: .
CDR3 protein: ASLRGLGANYGYT

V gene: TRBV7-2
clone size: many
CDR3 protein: ASSLAGQGAVEQY

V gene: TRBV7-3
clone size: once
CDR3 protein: ASSLLSAVFPDTQY

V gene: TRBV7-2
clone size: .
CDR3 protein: ASSLALHNEQF

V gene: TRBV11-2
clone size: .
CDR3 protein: ASSLVPGQGANNEQF

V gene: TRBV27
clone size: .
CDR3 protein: ASSLSFVYEQY

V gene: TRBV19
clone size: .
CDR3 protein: ASSYLNTGELF

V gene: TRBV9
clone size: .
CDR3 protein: ASSVSPDPIYEQY

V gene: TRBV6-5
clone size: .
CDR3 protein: ASSSDSPNYGYT

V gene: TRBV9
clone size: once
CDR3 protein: ASSGRSYEQY

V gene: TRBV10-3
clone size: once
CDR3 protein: AIRTGADTQY

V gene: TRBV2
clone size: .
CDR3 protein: ASIEVPSGVEQY

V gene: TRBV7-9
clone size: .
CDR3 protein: ASSLGTAGNGYT

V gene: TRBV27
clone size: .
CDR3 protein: ASSTTMNTEAF

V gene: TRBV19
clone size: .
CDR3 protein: ASSMEAGVAYEQY

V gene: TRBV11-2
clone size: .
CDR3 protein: ASSLQGADYGYT

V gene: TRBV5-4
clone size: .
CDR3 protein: ASSDGVLTDTQY

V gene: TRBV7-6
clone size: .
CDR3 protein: ASSSGLAAYEQY

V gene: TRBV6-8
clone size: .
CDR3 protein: ASSYFGLAGGPYEQY

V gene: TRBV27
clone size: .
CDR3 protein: ATQEAGGNTEAF

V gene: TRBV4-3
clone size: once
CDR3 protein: ASSYSSGTYEQY

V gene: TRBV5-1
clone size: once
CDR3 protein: ASSFGGDRGELF

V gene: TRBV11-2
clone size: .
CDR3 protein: ASTPRGTGELF

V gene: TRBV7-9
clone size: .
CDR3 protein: ASSTRTESNEQF

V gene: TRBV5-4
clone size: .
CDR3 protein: ASSLDASYEQY

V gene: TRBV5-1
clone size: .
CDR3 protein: ASSLTWRYEQY

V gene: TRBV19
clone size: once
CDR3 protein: ASSITTSGRTTEQY

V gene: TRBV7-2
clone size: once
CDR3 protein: ASSFLTADSGNTIY

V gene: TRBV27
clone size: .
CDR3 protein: ASRGLGFSEQY

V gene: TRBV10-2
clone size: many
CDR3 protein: ASQPTRRGADTGELF

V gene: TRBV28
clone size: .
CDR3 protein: ASSFGGTGTYEQY

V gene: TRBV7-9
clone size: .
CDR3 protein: ASSLDGSPLH

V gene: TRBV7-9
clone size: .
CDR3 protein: ASSFGHQEAF

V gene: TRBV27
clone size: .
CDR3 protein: ATRLGGPNNSPLH

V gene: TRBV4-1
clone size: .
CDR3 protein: ASSQAGQGPPYEQY

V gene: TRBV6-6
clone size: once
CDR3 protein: ASSYSGGWQPQH

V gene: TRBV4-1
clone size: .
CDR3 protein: ASSQKGLAGSSYEQY

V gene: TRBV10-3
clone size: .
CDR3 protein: AISESSGDPNEQY

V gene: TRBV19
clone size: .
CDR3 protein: ASSTDRGPYEQY

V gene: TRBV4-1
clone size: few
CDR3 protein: ASSQEGGDQPQH

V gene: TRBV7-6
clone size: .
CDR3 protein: ASSLASATGLSEQY

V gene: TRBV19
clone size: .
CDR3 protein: ASSTWTGGTDTQY